The next 17 T cell receptor beta chains were all read from a single sample in a study of cytomegalovirus exposure and HLA in healthy donors. Profiled with immunoSEQ multiplex PCR; TCRdb holds only in-frame clones, not every one. The sample includes over 250,000 clones, approximately 86% of them seen just once. The sequenced sample was PBMCs. The receptors come from a woman under 30 in good health and CMV-seronegative.

The V gene is TRBV28, the J gene TRBJ2-7; no firm D call. Germline V lookup: CDR1 MDHEN, CDR2 SYDVKM. The V end was cut by 0 bases, the J end by 4 bases, with 10 bases between. The CDR3 contains 14 residues. CDR3 protein: CASSLWGRLYEQYF. CDR3 nucleotide sequence: TGTGCCAGCAGTTTATGGGGCAGATTATACGAGCAGTACTTC. Drawing the rest from reference TRBV28 and TRBJ2-7, the complete variable domain is DVKVTQSSRYLVKRTGEKVFLECVQDMDHENMFWYRQDPGLGLRLIYFSYDVKMKEKGDIPEGYSVSREKKERFSLILESASTNQTSMYLCASSLWGRLYEQYFGPGTRLTVT.

The DNA of the CDR3 is TGTGCCAGCAGTTACAGGGGAAGCTACACCTTC. Its translation is CASSYRGSYTF. The chain links TRBV6-5 to TRBJ1-2; D may be TRBD1 (5 bases). Germline V gives CDR1 MNHEY, CDR2 SVGAGI. The CDR3 runs to 11 residues. Trimming removed 2 bases from V and 9 bases from J, with 7 bases in between.

This chain links TRBV11-3 with TRBJ2-2; TRBD1 agrees at 9 bases. Losses at the gene ends were 3 bases for V and 5 bases for J; bases not matched to a gene: 4. The CDR3 has 15 residues. Germline CDR1 is SGHNT and CDR2 is YENEEA. The CDR3 loop is CASSFGQGQTGELFF. CDR3 sequence (DNA): TGTGCCAGCAGCTTTGGACAGGGGCAGACCGGGGAGCTGTTTTTT.

The V and J genes are TRBV30 and TRBJ1-1; D is uncertain. Trimming cost V 1 base and J 5 bases, with 5 bases left between them. This CDR3 is built from 11 residues. Germline V lookup: CDR1 GTSNPN, CDR2 SVGIG (reference sequence). CDR3 residues: CAWSGRTEAFF. Here the CDR3 DNA reads TGTGCCTGGAGTGGCCGGACTGAAGCTTTCTTT.

CDR3 coding DNA: TGTGCCAGCAGTGAAGTTCCACAGGGGAACACCGGGGAGCTGTTTTTT. This gives the protein CASSEVPQGNTGELFF. V gene TRBV6-1 combines with J gene TRBJ2-2, with a possible D match to TRBD1 (6 bases). V shed 1 base and J shed 1 base, with 10 bases lying between them. The CDR3 runs 16 residues. The germline gives CDR1 MNHNS, CDR2 SASEGT.

This chain connects TRBV6-5 to TRBJ2-1, with TRBD2 identical over 9 bases. V shed 7 bases and J 9 bases; nucleotides not matched to a gene: 10. From germline, CDR1 is MNHEY and CDR2 SVGAGI. The CDR3 runs 14 residues. This CDR3 is CASIEGGRAGEQFF. The CDR3 DNA is TGTGCCAGCATAGAGGGCGGGAGGGCCGGTGAGCAGTTCTTC.

The rearrangement joins TRBV10-1 to TRBJ2-7; possible D gene TRBD1, 6 bases. Germline values: CDR1 WNHNN, CDR2 SYGVQD (reference sequence). V was shortened by 8 bases and J by 1 base, with 12 bases between the two germline ends. The CDR3 covers 13 residues. CDR3 amino acids: CASGPGHSYEQYF. The CDR3 DNA is TGCGCCAGCGGTCCGGGACATTCCTACGAGCAGTACTTC.

J is TRBJ2-3 and V is TRBV7-8, with 8 bases identical to TRBD2. Trimming cost V 3 bases and J 1 base; bases outside gene matches: 9. The CDR3 loop spans 17 amino acids. CDR1 SGHVS and CDR2 FQNEAQ come from the germline V gene. Written as DNA, the CDR3 is TGTGCCAGCAGCTTCGGGGCTAGCGGGCCCCGCACAGATACGCAGTATTTT. Protein product: CASSFGASGPRTDTQYF.

The CDR3 DNA is TGTGCCAGCAGTTACGGCAGGGTGAACTATGGCTACACCTTC. Amino acids: CASSYGRVNYGYTF. The chain recombines TRBV6-5 with TRBJ1-2; D is possibly TRBD1 (5 bases). Trimming took off 2 bases at V and 2 bases at J, with 9 bases between the two ends. Per germline, CDR1 MNHEY and CDR2 SVGAGI. CDR3 length: 14 residues.

The V call is TRBV15, the J call TRBJ2-2; a weak D match, TRBD1 (5 bases). The CDR3 contains 13 residues. The V gene's germline CDR1 is LNHNV and CDR2 YYDKDF (reference sequence). V lost 1 base and J 6 bases, leaving 6 bases between the germline ends. In nucleotides, the CDR3 is TGTGCCACCAGCAGAGCAGGGCCCGGGGAGCTGTTTTTT. Encoded protein: CATSRAGPGELFF.

The rearrangement joins TRBV30 to TRBJ2-2; D perhaps matches TRBD1 (6 bases). CDR1 is GTSNPN, CDR2 SVGIG, per germline (reference sequence). Trimming left V 1 base short and J 6 bases short, with 18 bases between. The CDR3 is made up of 16 amino acids. CDR3 DNA sequence: TGTGCCTGGAGTGAAGTAGGGATAGGGGGTCCCGGGGAGCTGTTTTTT. This sequence encodes CAWSEVGIGGPGELFF.

The chain employs TRBV28 and TRBJ1-2; tentatively, D is TRBD1 (5 bases). CDR3 length: 14 amino acids. V shed 3 bases and J shed 5 bases, with 13 bases lying between them. Germline-derived CDR1 and CDR2 are MDHEN and SYDVKM. DNA of the CDR3: TGTGCCAGCAGTTTGTCAGGGCCGTGGTATGGCTACACCTTC. Its translation: CASSLSGPWYGYTF.

The gene calls are TRBV27 and TRBJ2-7, with D perhaps matching TRBD1 (7 bases). CDR1 MNHEY and CDR2 SMNVEV come from the germline V gene (reference sequence). V was clipped by 3 bases and J by 2 bases, with 17 bases between them. The CDR3 length is 16 residues. The CDR3 reads CASSFSAGQFTYEQYF. The CDR3, as DNA: TGTGCCAGCAGTTTCTCCGCGGGACAGTTCACCTACGAGCAGTACTTC.

The chain is built from TRBV5-5 and TRBJ2-2, with 8 bases fitting TRBD2. The CDR3 consists of 17 residues. Germline values: CDR1 SGHKS, CDR2 YYEKEE (reference sequence). J gave up 0 bases and V 2 bases, and 6 bases lay outside the gene matches. The CDR3 DNA is TGTGCCAGCAGCTTCCCAGCCGGGAGGGCGAACACCGGGGAGCTGTTTTTT. This gives the protein CASSFPAGRANTGELFF.

This clone has only a few counts. This chain's CDR3 is CASSLIDGLRGYTF. The CDR3, as DNA: TGTGCCAGCAGCCTAATCGACGGCTTGCGGGGCTACACCTTC. The chain joins TRBV13 to TRBJ1-2; D is unresolved. Germline-derived CDR1 and CDR2 are PRHDT and FYEKMQ (reference sequence). Trimming stripped 5 bases from V and 8 bases from J, with 18 bases between. This CDR3 has 14 residues.

Concerning this clone itself: Different DNA sequences within this sample yield the same CDR3. The chain is built from TRBV19 and TRBJ1-5; D is ambiguous. Germline V lookup: CDR1 LNHDA, CDR2 SQIVND (reference sequence). The CDR3 contains 15 residues. Trimming took 6 bases from V and 0 from J, leaving 12 bases between them. In nucleotides, the CDR3 is TGTGCCAGTAGCACTCGAAGCCATAGCAATCAGCCCCAGCATTTT. Translated: CASSTRSHSNQPQHF. The full variable domain, its missing parts supplied by reference TRBV19 and TRBJ1-5, is DGGITQSPKYLFRKEGQNVTLSCEQNLNHDAMYWYRQDPGQGLRLIYYSQIVNDFQKGDIAEGYSVSREKKESFPLTVTSAQKNPTAFYLCASSTRSHSNQPQHFGDGTRLSIL.

This chain joins TRBV30 and TRBJ1-5, with a weak D call TRBD1 (6 bases). CDR3 length: 13 amino acids. Trimming took 5 bases from V and 1 from J, leaving 9 bases between them. Germline CDR1 is GTSNPN and CDR2 is SVGIG (reference sequence). CDR3 nucleotide sequence: TGTGCCTGGGGACAGTACAGCAATCAGCCCCAGCATTTT. It specifies CAWGQYSNQPQHF.